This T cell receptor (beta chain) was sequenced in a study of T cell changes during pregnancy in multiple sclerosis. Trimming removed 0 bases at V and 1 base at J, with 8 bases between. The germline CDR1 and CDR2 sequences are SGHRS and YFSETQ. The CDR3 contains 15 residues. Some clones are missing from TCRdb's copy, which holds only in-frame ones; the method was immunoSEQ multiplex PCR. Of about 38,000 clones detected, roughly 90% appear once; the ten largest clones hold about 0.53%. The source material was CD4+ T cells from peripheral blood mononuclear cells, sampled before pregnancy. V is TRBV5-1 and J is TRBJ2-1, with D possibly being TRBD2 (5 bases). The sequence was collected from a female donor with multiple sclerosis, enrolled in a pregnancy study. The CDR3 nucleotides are TGCGCCAGCAGCTTGGATGGGGAGTCCTACAATGAGCAGTTCTTC. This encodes CASSLDGESYNEQFF.